A single sample is the source of the 14 T cell receptor beta chains below, sequenced in a study of blood T cell repertoires in COVID-19. Sequencing was performed with immunoSEQ multiplex PCR; in TCRdb, only in-frame clones are kept and a portion is missing. The sample lists roughly 150,000 clones, less than 85% occurring once. Sequencing used PBMCs or T cells enriched from blood (not recorded which). The receptors stem from a woman younger than 35 who had been exposed to COVID-19.

The chain has TRBV4-2 and TRBJ2-4; TRBD1 agrees at 12 bases. The V segment lost 3 bases and the J segment 3 bases; nucleotides outside the gene matches: 9. This CDR3 spans 18 amino acids. Germline V lookup: CDR1 LGHNA, CDR2 YNFKEQ. The CDR3 protein is CASSQAPGQGAGKNIQYF. The DNA of the CDR3 is TGTGCCAGCAGCCAGGCTCCGGGACAGGGGGCCGGCAAAAACATTCAGTACTTC.

Ten or more counts support this clone. The rearrangement links TRBV28 to TRBJ2-7; 10 bases match TRBD1. Germline V gene sequence: CDR1 MDHEN, CDR2 SYDVKM. This CDR3 is 14 amino acids long. J was trimmed by 4 bases and V by 7 bases; bases with no gene match: 7. This chain's CDR3 is CASIPGQGTYEQYF. As DNA, the CDR3 is TGTGCCAGCATTCCGGGACAGGGGACTTACGAGCAGTACTTC.

The J gene is TRBJ1-5, the V gene TRBV19; 8 bases are shared with TRBD1. V was clipped by 6 bases and J by 4 bases; unmatched bases: 2. CDR1 is LNHDA and CDR2 is SQIVND in the germline V gene (reference sequence). The CDR3 spans 13 residues. The CDR3 spells CASRDRDNQPQHF. For the CDR3, the DNA is TGTGCCAGTAGGGACAGGGATAATCAGCCCCAGCATTTT.

This clone was recorded a few times. The genes are TRBV18 and TRBJ2-1; D ambiguous. V lost 6 bases and J lost 4, with 4 bases in between. Germline assignment: CDR1 KGHSH and CDR2 LQKENI. The CDR3 has 11 residues. The DNA of the CDR3 is TGTGCCAGCTCCATTTACAATGAGCAGTTCTTC. Residues: CASSIYNEQFF.

The CDR3, as DNA: TGTGCCAGCAGTCCGGGGTTTCCCGGGGAGCTGTTTTTT. Its protein product is CASSPGFPGELFF. The chain carries TRBV12-3 or TRBV12-4 and TRBJ2-2; possible D gene TRBD2, 5 bases. There are 13 residues in the CDR3. The V and J ends lost 5 bases and 6 bases respectively, with 10 bases between them.

The chain carries TRBV6-5 and TRBJ1-1; D unclear. The length of the CDR3 is 15 residues. Germline assignment: CDR1 MNHEY and CDR2 SVGAGI. The V and J ends lost 0 bases and 0 bases respectively, with 8 bases between them. CDR3 sequence: CASSYSSGMNTEAFF. The DNA for the CDR3 is TGTGCCAGCAGTTACTCGTCGGGGATGAACACTGAAGCTTTCTTT.

The chain couples TRBV10-3 to TRBJ2-7; 7 positions match TRBD2. From germline, CDR1 is ENHRY and CDR2 SYGVKD. V lost 3 bases and J lost 2; bases outside the gene matches: 4. This CDR3 spans 14 amino acids. The CDR3 nucleotides are TGTGCCATCAGTGAAACGCTAGCGGCCTACGAGCAGTACTTC. Translated: CAISETLAAYEQYF.

This chain uses TRBV13 with TRBJ2-7, with TRBD1 matching 8 bases. Germline assignment: CDR1 PRHDT and CDR2 FYEKMQ (reference sequence). V gave up 3 bases and J gave up 2 bases; unmatched junction bases: 12. The CDR3 extends over 17 amino acids. Here the CDR3 DNA reads TGTGCCAGCAGCTTCTCGATGACAGGGGAGAACCCCTACGAGCAGTACTTC. Its protein is CASSFSMTGENPYEQYF.

V usage is TRBV28 and J usage is TRBJ1-3; 11 bases are a match to TRBD1. CDR1 and CDR2 (germline): MDHEN, SYDVKM. The CDR3 is 16 amino acids. Trimming at V came to 6 bases and at J to 4 bases, leaving 8 bases not matched to a gene. The CDR3 bases are TGTGCCAGCAGGGAATCGGGACAGGGGGAAGGAAACACCATATATTTT. It encodes CASRESGQGEGNTIYF.

The V and J genes are TRBV6-5 and TRBJ1-2; 7 bases match TRBD1. Germline V CDR1 and CDR2: MNHEY, SVGAGI. CDR3 size: 12 residues. The V and J ends lost 8 bases and 5 bases, in that order; junction bases with no gene match: 5. The CDR3 region has the DNA TGTGCCAGCCGGGACAGCCAATATGGCTACACCTTC. Translated: CASRDSQYGYTF.

The gene calls are TRBV7-9 and TRBJ1-1; TRBD1 aligns across 7 bases. The germline V gene encodes CDR1 SEHNR and CDR2 FQNEAQ (reference sequence). V shed 4 bases, J shed 4 bases, and the junction held 9 bases outside the gene matches. The CDR3 covers 15 residues. The CDR3 region has the DNA TGTGCCAGCAGCTCCCTCATGCAGGGGGTCACTGAAGCTTTCTTT. This codes for CASSSLMQGVTEAFF.

The rearrangement uses TRBV5-1 and TRBJ2-7, with 8 nucleotides matching TRBD1. The trim removed 3 bases at V and 5 bases at J, leaving 7 bases unmatched. The CDR3 contains 14 residues. Germline loops: CDR1 SGHRS, CDR2 YFSETQ. CDR3: CASSSQGALHEQYF. The CDR3 nucleotides read TGCGCCAGCAGCTCTCAGGGGGCGCTTCACGAGCAGTACTTC.

The sample holds one count of this clone. CDR3 nucleotides: TGTGCCAGCAGTTACTCGACTAGCGGGAGGGCCATGGACTACGAGCAGTACTTC. It is translated as CASSYSTSGRAMDYEQYF. This chain joins TRBV6-2 or TRBV6-3 and TRBJ2-7; 14 bases match TRBD2. Looked up from germline, CDR1 is MNHEY and CDR2 is SVGEGT. The CDR3 has 18 residues. V shed 0 bases and J 3 bases; nucleotides not matched to a gene: 7.

The CDR3 sequence is CASSQDQGYSNQPQHF. As DNA, the CDR3 is TGCGCCAGCAGCCAAGATCAGGGATATAGCAATCAGCCCCAGCATTTT. The J gene is TRBJ1-5, the V gene TRBV4-1; tentatively, D is TRBD1 (5 bases). This CDR3 comprises 16 residues. Germline V gene lookup returns CDR1 MGHRA and CDR2 YSYEKL. Trimming removed 0 bases from V and 0 bases from J, with 9 bases in between.